This TCR beta chain is drawn from a study of T cell repertoires in cytomegalovirus infection. Whole-study context: Public signatures in TCR beta pointed to CMV infection and matching HLA type. Findings of the study overall: Adding up the frequency of public TCR beta families identified people who carried CMV plus the relevant HLA.

With termini counted, the CDR3 has 13 amino acids. This clonotype appeared a few times. Its cognate antigen is unknown. Because the CDR3's place on the DNA is in doubt, the DNA is left out and the CDR3 is given as listed by TCRdb. TCRdb fed the reads into MiXCR, producing one record per CDR3 protein. In the table there are 250,000 to 300,000 distinct CDR3 sequences, under 25% of which are singletons. The clonotype originates from a human donor in good health (CMV status not recorded). Some clones in this sample may be carry-over from other donors' samples. The chain has TRBV12-3 or TRBV12-4 and TRBJ2-2; the table's D call, TRBD2, was not checked against the DNA. Source: cultured PBMCs, taken from culture after CMV antigen stimulation. CDR3 sequence: CASRASGPGSCFF.